This is a list of T cell receptor beta chains from one sample in a study of blood T cells in healthy people across ages. Using its own MiXCR run on the 5' RACE reads, TCRdb lists one record per CDR3 protein. This table has some 1.4 million distinct CDR3 sequences, around two fifths appearing once. Sequencing used blood. The receptors stem from a woman aged 18 to 35 in good health. Each CDR3 is given with its conserved first and last residue. The D gene is left open where the match is weak. A row's size may be missing; if present it is once, few, many or a size class.

j_gene: TRBJ2-1; abundance: NA; d_gene: TRBD2; v_gene: TRBV24-1; CDR3aa: CATSQAGAYNEQFF; CDR3nt: TGTGCCACCAGTCAGGCGGGAGCCTACAATGAGCAGTTCTTC
j_gene: TRBJ2-7; abundance: NA; d_gene: NA; v_gene: TRBV20-1; CDR3aa: CSAPNVQTVSYEQYF; CDR3nt: TGCAGTGCCCCTAATGTGCAGACAGTCTCCTACGAGCAGTACTTC
j_gene: TRBJ2-5; abundance: NA; d_gene: TRBD1; v_gene: TRBV6-1; CDR3aa: CASSELYVSLGTAQETQYF; CDR3nt: TGTGCCAGCAGTGAACTTTATGTGTCTCTAGGGACAGCACAAGAGACCCAGTACTTC
j_gene: TRBJ2-5; abundance: NA; d_gene: NA; v_gene: TRBV4-1; CDR3aa: CASSQDGSLETQYF; CDR3nt: TGCGCCAGCAGCCAAGACGGAAGCCTGGAGACCCAGTACTTC
j_gene: TRBJ2-1; abundance: NA; d_gene: NA; v_gene: TRBV5-1; CDR3aa: CASSLMRSPFNEQFF; CDR3nt: TGCGCCAGCAGCTTGATGCGTTCCCCCTTCAATGAGCAGTTCTTC
j_gene: TRBJ1-4; abundance: few; d_gene: TRBD1; v_gene: TRBV29-1; CDR3aa: CSVEDGTGGEKLFF; CDR3nt: TGCAGCGTTGAAGACGGGACAGGGGGTGAAAAACTGTTTTTT
j_gene: TRBJ2-1; abundance: NA; d_gene: TRBD2; v_gene: TRBV20-1; CDR3aa: CSASPGVAGFYEQFF; CDR3nt: TGCAGTGCTAGCCCCGGGGTAGCGGGGTTTTATGAGCAGTTCTTC
j_gene: TRBJ2-7; abundance: few; d_gene: NA; v_gene: TRBV3-1; CDR3aa: CASSQVVGVYNEQYF; CDR3nt: TGTGCCAGCAGCCAAGTAGTTGGGGTTTACAATGAGCAGTACTTC
j_gene: TRBJ2-7; abundance: NA; d_gene: NA; v_gene: TRBV20-1; CDR3aa: CSARGQAGVGEQYF; CDR3nt: TGCAGTGCTAGAGGTCAGGCAGGGGTGGGAGAGCAGTACTTC
j_gene: TRBJ2-7; abundance: few; d_gene: NA; v_gene: TRBV6-1; CDR3aa: CASITGQRYEQYF; CDR3nt: TGTGCCAGCATCACCGGCCAACGCTACGAGCAGTACTTC